This T cell receptor beta chain was sequenced during a study of cytomegalovirus exposure and HLA in healthy donors. TCRdb's copy holds only in-frame clones and misses some; the assay was immunoSEQ multiplex PCR. The sample carries a few hundred thousand clones, 86% recorded once. Sequences were obtained from PBMCs. The receptor's source is a young woman in good health and CMV-seronegative.

This CDR3 is CASSQDHTSGSSSYEQYF. The CDR3 bases are TGCGCCAGCAGCCAAGATCATACTAGCGGGAGCAGCTCCTACGAGCAGTACTTC. The gene calls are TRBV4-1 and TRBJ2-7; 11 positions match TRBD2. CDR1 is MGHRA and CDR2 is YSYEKL in the germline V gene. The CDR3 spans 18 residues. V trimming: 0 bases; J trimming: 0 bases; junction bases outside the gene matches: 7.